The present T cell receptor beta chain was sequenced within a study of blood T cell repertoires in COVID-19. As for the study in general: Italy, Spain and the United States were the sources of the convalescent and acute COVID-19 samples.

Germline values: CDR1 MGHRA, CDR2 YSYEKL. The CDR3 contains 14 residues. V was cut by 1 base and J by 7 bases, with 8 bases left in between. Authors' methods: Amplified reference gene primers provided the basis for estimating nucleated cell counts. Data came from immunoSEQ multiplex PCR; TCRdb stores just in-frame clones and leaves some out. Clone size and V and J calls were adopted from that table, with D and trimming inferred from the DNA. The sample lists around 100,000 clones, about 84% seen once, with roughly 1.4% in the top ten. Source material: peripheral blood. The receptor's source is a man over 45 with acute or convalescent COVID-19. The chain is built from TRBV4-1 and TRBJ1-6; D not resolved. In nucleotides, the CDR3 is TGCGCCAGCAGCCAAGGTAACAGAAATTCACCCCTCCACTTT. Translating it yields CASSQGNRNSPLHF.